The 15 T cell receptor beta chains given below trace back to one sample, sequenced in a study of cytomegalovirus exposure and HLA in healthy donors. The PCR had 60 Vbeta and 13 Jbeta primers. The repertoire was sequenced with immunoSEQ multiplex PCR; TCRdb's copy has only in-frame clones and lacks some. This table holds about 120,000 clones, approximately 72% found once. Sequenced sample: PBMCs. The source of these receptors is a man aged 55-75 years in good health and CMV-seropositive.

The J gene is TRBJ2-7, the V gene TRBV9, with 10 bases matching TRBD1. Germline values: CDR1 SGDLS, CDR2 YYNGEE. J was trimmed by 0 bases and V by 3 bases; bases with no gene match: 6. The CDR3 sequence is 16 residues long. CDR3 coding DNA: TGTGCCAGCAGCGGGACAGGGGGTGGCGGCTCCTACGAGCAGTACTTC. It codes for CASSGTGGGGSYEQYF.

This clone occurred a few times. J is TRBJ2-7 and V is TRBV18, with a tentative D call TRBD1 (6 bases). CDR3 size: 14 residues. Trimming removed 6 bases from V and 5 bases from J, with 17 bases in between. The germline gives CDR1 KGHSH, CDR2 LQKENI. In DNA, the CDR3 is TGTGCCAGCTCGCTAGGACAGCCGCGGGACGAGCAGTACTTC. Encoded protein: CASSLGQPRDEQYF. Full variable domain (missing parts from reference TRBV18 and TRBJ2-7): NAGVMQNPRHLVRRRGQEARLRCSPMKGHSHVYWYRQLPEEGLKFMVYLQKENIIDESGMPKERFSAEFPKEGPSILRIQQVVRGDSAAYFCASSLGQPRDEQYFGPGTRLTVT.

This chain links TRBV9 with TRBJ2-3, with TRBD2 as a possible D gene (6 bases). Germline loops: CDR1 SGDLS, CDR2 YYNGEE. This CDR3 spans 15 amino acids. The V end was cut by 6 bases, the J end by 0 bases, with 14 bases between. The CDR3 DNA is TGTGCCAGCACCTTTATGGGGACTAGCACAGATACGCAGTATTTT. It translates to CASTFMGTSTDTQYF.

V gene TRBV7-9 combines with J gene TRBJ2-1; D is perhaps TRBD2 (5 bases). The V gene's germline CDR1 is SEHNR and CDR2 FQNEAQ (reference sequence). V lost 5 bases and J lost 4, with 15 bases in between. The CDR3 extends over 15 amino acids. CDR3 bases: TGTGCCAGCAGCCAATGGCTAGCTAAATACAATGAGCAGTTCTTC. Translated, it gives CASSQWLAKYNEQFF.

The chain couples TRBV5-6 to TRBJ1-2; the match to TRBD1 covers 7 bases. This CDR3 region has 14 residues. J lost 0 bases, V lost 2 bases, and 1 base had no gene match. Germline CDR1 SGHDT, CDR2 YYEEEE. The CDR3 DNA follows: TGTGCCAGCAGCTTCGACAGGGCTAACTATGGCTACACCTTC. Amino acids: CASSFDRANYGYTF.

The chain recombines TRBV18 with TRBJ2-1, with TRBD2 as a possible D gene (6 bases). The germline V and J ends were trimmed by 0 bases and 9 bases, with 12 bases remaining between them. This CDR3 region has 14 residues. CDR1 is KGHSH, CDR2 LQKENI, per germline. In DNA form, the CDR3 reads TGTGCCAGCTCACCACCGGCTGGGGGAGGTGAGCAGTTCTTC. It specifies CASSPPAGGGEQFF.

The chain combines TRBV5-6 with TRBJ2-7, with D possibly being TRBD1 (6 bases). Germline V gene lookup returns CDR1 SGHDT and CDR2 YYEEEE. The CDR3 has 14 amino acids. Trimming removed 4 bases from V and 7 bases from J, with 18 bases in between. CDR3 bases: TGTGCCAGCAGCCTCCGGGACACCGAGGGAGAGCAGTACTTC. Encoded protein: CASSLRDTEGEQYF.

The V and J genes are TRBV9 and TRBJ2-5, with 8 bases aligning to TRBD2. CDR1 is SGDLS, CDR2 YYNGEE, per germline. V trimming: 3 bases; J trimming: 5 bases; junction bases outside the gene matches: 12. This CDR3 region has 16 residues. CDR3 region: CASSAAGTRGGETQYF. The CDR3 nucleotides read TGTGCCAGCAGCGCGGCCGGGACCCGCGGGGGGGAGACCCAGTACTTC.

This clone was seen a few times. V usage is TRBV27 and J usage is TRBJ1-1, with 10 bases matching TRBD1. This CDR3 has 19 residues. CDR1 is MNHEY and CDR2 is SMNVEV in the germline V gene (reference sequence). J lost 2 bases, V lost 2 bases, and 14 bases had no gene match. DNA for the CDR3: TGTGCCAGCAGTTTAACGGGACAGGGGCATTCATTGCAAAACACTGAAGCTTTCTTT. This sequence encodes CASSLTGQGHSLQNTEAFF.

This chain uses TRBV7-2 with TRBJ1-3; the match to TRBD1 covers 7 bases. The V and J ends lost 3 bases and 4 bases, in that order; junction bases with no gene match: 6. In germline, CDR1 is SGHTA, CDR2 FQGNSA. CDR3 size: 15 residues. The CDR3 region has the DNA TGTGCCAGCAGCTTGGGCAGGGGGAGGGGAAACACCATATATTTT. It codes for CASSLGRGRGNTIYF.

This clone has only a few counts. The chain combines TRBV6-5 with TRBJ2-3; weak D call: TRBD2 (6 bases). Germline lookup yields CDR1 MNHEY and CDR2 SVGAGI. The CDR3 is 14 amino acids. V was trimmed by 4 bases and J by 4 bases, leaving 12 bases between them. This CDR3 is CASSWRGRADTQYF. The CDR3 nucleotides are TGTGCCAGCAGTTGGCGGGGCCGGGCAGATACGCAGTATTTT.

The chain carries TRBV28 and TRBJ2-4; D possibly corresponds to TRBD1 (6 bases). Trimming pared 5 bases from V and 2 bases from J, leaving 16 bases between. Germline V CDR1 and CDR2: MDHEN, SYDVKM. The CDR3 runs 16 residues. Here the CDR3 reads CASSHRGTGSKNIQYF. The CDR3 DNA follows: TGTGCCAGCAGTCACCGGGGAACAGGGTCCAAAAACATTCAGTACTTC.

The CDR3 is CASSSRTGRTGELFF. CDR3 in DNA: TGCGCCAGCAGCTCCCGGACAGGTCGAACCGGGGAGCTGTTTTTT. The V call is TRBV4-1, the J call TRBJ2-2, with 7 bases lining up with TRBD1. The CDR3 has 15 amino acids. J gave up 5 bases and V 5 bases, and 8 bases lay outside the gene matches. Looked up from germline, CDR1 is MGHRA and CDR2 is YSYEKL.

This clone appeared a single time. This chain links TRBV9 with TRBJ1-6; 7 nucleotides align to TRBD1. The CDR3 totals 15 residues. Germline V gene sequence: CDR1 SGDLS, CDR2 YYNGEE. Losses at the gene ends were 0 bases for V and 4 bases for J; bases not matched to a gene: 1. The CDR3 nucleotides are TGTGCCAGCAGCGTAGTGGGACAGTATAATTCACCCCTCCACTTT. This encodes CASSVVGQYNSPLHF.

The V and J genes are TRBV7-2 and TRBJ2-7; 8 bases line up with TRBD1. The CDR3 runs to 14 residues. Germline CDR1 reads SGHTA; CDR2 reads FQGNSA. Trimming took 2 bases from V and 7 from J; bases not matched to a gene: 7. The CDR3 DNA is TGTGCCAGCAGCTTATCAGGGGGCAATTTTGAGCAGTACTTC. It codes for CASSLSGGNFEQYF.